What follows are 26 T cell receptor beta chains derived from one specimen sequenced in a study of blood T cell repertoires in COVID-19. Sequenced by immunoSEQ multiplex PCR; TCRdb stores in-frame clones only, minus some. The data show more than 150,000 clones, with roughly nine tenths seen just once and roughly 15% held by the top ten. Input material: peripheral blood. The receptors shown here come from a woman in her thirties or forties with acute or convalescent COVID-19.

The rearrangement links TRBV30 to TRBJ2-5; 9 bases match TRBD1. The trim removed 2 bases at V and 5 bases at J, leaving 6 bases unmatched. Germline lookup yields CDR1 GTSNPN and CDR2 SVGIG (reference sequence). This CDR3 has 14 amino acids. In nucleotides, the CDR3 is TGTGCCTGGAGTCCGGGACAGGGCATGGAGACCCAGTACTTC. Translated: CAWSPGQGMETQYF.

The J gene is TRBJ2-2, the V gene TRBV9; 8 bases align to TRBD1. Germline V gives CDR1 SGDLS, CDR2 YYNGEE. This CDR3 is 16 amino acids long. V lost 3 bases, J lost 10 bases, and 14 bases stayed unmatched. The CDR3 nucleotides are TGTGCCAGCAGCGCCGAGACAGGGGTTTCTCAAGAGGAGCTGTTTTTT. Translation: CASSAETGVSQEELFF.

The J gene is TRBJ2-3, the V gene TRBV30; 10 bases fit TRBD2. Germline V lookup: CDR1 GTSNPN, CDR2 SVGIG (reference sequence). V lost 0 bases and J lost 6; bases outside the gene matches: 3. This CDR3 spans 14 amino acids. The CDR3 DNA follows: TGTGCCTGGAGTGTTAGCGGGGGGACCGATACGCAGTATTTT. Residues: CAWSVSGGTDTQYF. Full variable domain (remainder filled in from reference TRBV30 and TRBJ2-3): SQTIHQWPATLVQPVGSPLSLECTVEGTSNPNLYWYRQAAGRGLQLLFYSVGIGQISSEVPQNLSASRPQDRQFILSSKKLLLSDSGFYLCAWSVSGGTDTQYFGPGTRLTVL.

V gene TRBV7-3 combines with J gene TRBJ2-3; TRBD2 aligns across 11 bases. Germline V CDR1 and CDR2: SGHTA, FQGTGA. The V gene end was trimmed by 5 bases and the J gene end by 0 bases; junction bases not matched to a gene: 4. The CDR3 is 16 residues long. The DNA for the CDR3 is TGTGCCAGCAGCCCGACTAGCGGGACAAGCACAGATACGCAGTATTTT. This translates into CASSPTSGTSTDTQYF.

The chain is built from TRBV6-5 and TRBJ2-7, with D perhaps matching TRBD2 (6 bases). Germline lookup yields CDR1 MNHEY and CDR2 SVGAGI. V was shortened by 0 bases and J by 6 bases, with 12 bases between the two germline ends. The CDR3 has 14 residues. CDR3 in amino acids: CASSYSRWGGEQYF. CDR3 nucleotide sequence: TGTGCCAGCAGTTACTCAAGGTGGGGAGGCGAGCAGTACTTC.

This clone occurred once. The chain is built from TRBV7-6 and TRBJ2-1; maybe TRBD1 (6 bases). The CDR3 length is 13 residues. V was shortened by 4 bases and J by 8 bases, with 12 bases between the two germline ends. CDR1 SGHVS and CDR2 FNYEAQ come from the germline V gene. Here the CDR3 DNA reads TGTGCCAGCAGCTACCTAGGGGGTTATGAGCAGTTCTTC. Its protein is CASSYLGGYEQFF.

This clone appeared once. This sequence joins TRBV5-1 and TRBJ2-1; 10 nucleotides agree with TRBD2. Germline CDR1 SGHRS, CDR2 YFSETQ. The junction had 3 bases not matched to a gene; V was cut back by 4 bases and J by 8 bases. This CDR3 spans 13 amino acids. The CDR3 DNA follows: TGCGCCAGCAGCCCGGGACTAGCGTATGAGCAGTTCTTC. Its translation is CASSPGLAYEQFF.

The chain carries TRBV30 and TRBJ2-7, with TRBD2 matching 10 bases. The V gene's germline CDR1 is GTSNPN and CDR2 SVGIG (reference sequence). CDR3 size: 17 residues. Trimming removed 0 bases from V and 5 bases from J; junction bases left unmatched: 13. In nucleotides, the CDR3 is TGTGCCTGGAGTGTACAGGCTAGCGGGAGTAGTAACCACGAGCAGTACTTC. Translation: CAWSVQASGSSNHEQYF.

The rearrangement joins TRBV9 to TRBJ2-5; 10 bases line up with TRBD2. Trimming at V came to 6 bases and at J to 2 bases, leaving 13 bases not matched to a gene. Germline assignment: CDR1 SGDLS and CDR2 YYNGEE. The CDR3 contains 17 residues. The CDR3 loop is CASTPRGLAGAQETQYF. In nucleotides, the CDR3 is TGTGCCAGCACCCCCAGGGGGCTAGCGGGAGCTCAAGAGACCCAGTACTTC.

The chain combines TRBV6-5 with TRBJ2-2; D is ambiguous. The CDR3 is made up of 13 amino acids. Per germline, CDR1 MNHEY and CDR2 SVGAGI. V lost 6 bases to trimming and J lost 6 bases, with 11 bases between them. This CDR3 reads CASSHPEPGELFF. The CDR3, as DNA: TGTGCCAGCAGCCATCCGGAGCCCGGGGAGCTGTTTTTT.

V and J are TRBV2 and TRBJ2-2; D call uncertain. Germline loops: CDR1 SNHLY, CDR2 FYNNEI. V lost 8 bases and J lost 1, with 11 bases in between. The CDR3 is 14 residues long. This CDR3 is CASVMAENTGELFF. The CDR3 region has the DNA TGTGCCAGCGTGATGGCAGAGAACACCGGGGAGCTGTTTTTT. Drawing the rest from reference TRBV2 and TRBJ2-2, the complete variable domain is EPEVTQTPSHQVTQMGQEVILRCVPISNHLYFYWYRQILGQKVEFLVSFYNNEISEKSEIFDDQFSVERPDGSNFTLKIRSTKLEDSAMYFCASVMAENTGELFFGEGSRLTVL.

This sequence joins TRBV5-6 and TRBJ2-3, with 7 bases identical to TRBD2. V shed 5 bases and J 0 bases; nucleotides not matched to a gene: 9. The germline CDR1 and CDR2 sequences are SGHDT and YYEEEE. CDR3 length: 16 residues. CDR3 sequence: CASSPFGGSSTDTQYF. CDR3 coding DNA: TGTGCCAGCAGTCCTTTCGGGGGGTCCAGCACAGATACGCAGTATTTT.

This chain connects TRBV5-4 to TRBJ2-2, with TRBD1 matching over 8 bases. V was clipped by 3 bases and J by 6 bases; unmatched bases: 7. The germline gives CDR1 SGHNT, CDR2 YYREEE (reference sequence). This CDR3 comprises 15 residues. The DNA of the CDR3 is TGTGCCAGCAGCTCGAATCACAGGGGGGCCGGGGAGCTGTTTTTT. It is translated as CASSSNHRGAGELFF.

The chain's CDR3 is CASSQDGTVNTGELFF. Here the CDR3 DNA reads TGCGCCAGCAGCCAAGACGGGACAGTGAACACCGGGGAGCTGTTTTTT. The chain joins TRBV4-1 to TRBJ2-2; 7 bases align to TRBD1. The CDR3 covers 16 residues. Unmatched junction bases numbered 2, after V lost 0 bases and J lost 1 base. Germline V lookup: CDR1 MGHRA, CDR2 YSYEKL.

This chain links TRBV10-3 with TRBJ2-5; 12 positions agree with TRBD1. The CDR3 sequence is 16 residues long. The germline gives CDR1 ENHRY, CDR2 SYGVKD. The J segment lost 2 bases and the V segment lost 2 bases, leaving 3 bases of the junction unmatched. For the CDR3, the DNA is TGTGCCATCAGTGAGCGGGACAGGGGGCTACAAGAGACCCAGTACTTC. Translated, it gives CAISERDRGLQETQYF.

This clone appeared a few times. The J gene is TRBJ2-2, the V gene TRBV3-1 (or the pseudogene TRBV3-2); 10 positions agree with TRBD2. CDR1 is LGHDT, CDR2 YNNKEL, per germline (reference sequence). V lost 4 bases, J lost 6 bases, and 5 bases stayed unmatched. The CDR3 has 15 amino acids. CDR3 in DNA: TGTGCCAGCAGCCCTCAAAGCGGGAGGGCCGGGGAGCTGTTTTTT. Its protein product is CASSPQSGRAGELFF.

This clone was seen only once. V is TRBV3-1 (or the pseudogene TRBV3-2) and J is TRBJ2-7; D is ambiguous. The germline gives CDR1 LGHDT, CDR2 YNNKEL (reference sequence). V dropped 2 bases and J dropped 2 bases, with 13 bases sitting between them. The CDR3 has 15 residues. DNA for the CDR3: TGTGCCAGCAGCCAAACATCCTCGGGTACCTACGAGCAGTACTTC. It encodes CASSQTSSGTYEQYF.

The chain employs TRBV9 and TRBJ1-6, with D hard to call. CDR1 is SGDLS, CDR2 YYNGEE, per germline. The CDR3 contains 13 residues. Deletions cut 4 bases from V and 10 bases from J, with 12 bases between. DNA for the CDR3: TGTGCCAGCAGCCCGTCCAGGTCGTCACCCCTCCACTTT. Translated, it gives CASSPSRSSPLHF.

The V and J genes are TRBV12-3 or TRBV12-4 and TRBJ2-3; 8 nucleotides line up with TRBD2. Unmatched junction bases numbered 2, after V lost 5 bases and J lost 4 bases. The CDR3 is 13 residues long. CDR3 sequence (DNA): TGTGCCAGCAGTCATAGCGGGGCAGATACGCAGTATTTT. Translating it yields CASSHSGADTQYF.

This chain links TRBV20-1 with TRBJ2-7, with D maybe TRBD2 (5 bases). With 3 bases removed from V and 3 bases from J, the gap between germline ends came to 18 bases. Looked up from germline, CDR1 is DFQATT and CDR2 is SNEGSKA (reference sequence). This CDR3 region has 15 residues. CDR3 in amino acids: CSASVGLAPDYEQYF. The DNA of the CDR3 is TGCAGTGCTAGTGTGGGGTTAGCGCCTGACTACGAGCAGTACTTC.

The rearrangement links TRBV9 to TRBJ2-1; 11 bases are a match to TRBD2. V dropped 4 bases and J dropped 16; count of bases not matched to a gene: 7. This CDR3 is 12 amino acids long. CDR1 and CDR2 (germline): SGDLS, YYNGEE. In DNA, the CDR3 is TGTGCCAGCAGCTCCGATACTAGCGGGAGATTCTTC. Protein sequence: CASSSDTSGRFF. The variable domain in full, with the rest retrieved from reference TRBV9 and TRBJ2-1, is DSGVTQTPKHLITATGQRVTLRCSPRSGDLSVYWYQQSLDQGLQFLIQYYNGEERAKGNILERFSAQQFPDLHSELNLSSLELGDSALYFCASSSDTSGRFFGPGTRLTVL.

This chain connects TRBV15 to TRBJ2-1, with unresolved D. Germline-derived CDR1 and CDR2 are LNHNV and YYDKDF (reference sequence). The CDR3 runs 11 residues. V lost 4 bases to trimming and J lost 7 bases, with 5 bases between them. In DNA, the CDR3 is TGTGCCACCAGCACCTTAAATGAGCAGTTCTTC. Amino acid sequence: CATSTLNEQFF.

J is TRBJ2-3 and V is TRBV4-2; 7 bases are shared with TRBD1. Germline V gives CDR1 LGHNA, CDR2 YNFKEQ. After removal of 1 base from V and 1 base from J, the junction contained 5 bases not matched to a gene. The CDR3 length is 16 residues. CDR3: CASSQAGQDRTDTQYF. The CDR3 DNA reads TGTGCCAGCAGCCAAGCAGGACAGGACCGCACAGATACGCAGTATTTT.

The chain couples TRBV5-4 to TRBJ2-7, with 9 bases aligning to TRBD1. The junction had 11 bases not matched to a gene; V was cut back by 4 bases and J by 3 bases. CDR3 size: 16 residues. CDR1 is SGHNT, CDR2 YYREEE, per germline (reference sequence). CDR3 nucleotides: TGTGCCAGCAGCCCAAGGACAGGGGCCTCTCGCTACGAGCAGTACTTC. Protein sequence: CASSPRTGASRYEQYF.

This sequence joins TRBV7-8 and TRBJ2-3; 12 bases align to TRBD2. There are 18 residues in the CDR3. The V and J ends lost 1 base and 0 bases, in that order; junction bases with no gene match: 5. Germline values: CDR1 SGHVS, CDR2 FQNEAQ. CDR3 loop: CASSLVLAGGVSTDTQYF. CDR3 in DNA: TGTGCCAGCAGCTTAGTTCTAGCGGGGGGGGTTAGCACAGATACGCAGTATTTT.

In DNA, the CDR3 is TGCGCCAGCAGCTCACAGGGGAACACTGAAGCTTTCTTT. Encoded protein: CASSSQGNTEAFF. The chain links TRBV5-1 to TRBJ1-1, with a weak D call TRBD1 (6 bases). V was pared by 3 bases and J by 1 base, with 7 bases between. Germline V gene data show CDR1 as SGHRS and CDR2 as YFSETQ. The CDR3 is made up of 13 amino acids.